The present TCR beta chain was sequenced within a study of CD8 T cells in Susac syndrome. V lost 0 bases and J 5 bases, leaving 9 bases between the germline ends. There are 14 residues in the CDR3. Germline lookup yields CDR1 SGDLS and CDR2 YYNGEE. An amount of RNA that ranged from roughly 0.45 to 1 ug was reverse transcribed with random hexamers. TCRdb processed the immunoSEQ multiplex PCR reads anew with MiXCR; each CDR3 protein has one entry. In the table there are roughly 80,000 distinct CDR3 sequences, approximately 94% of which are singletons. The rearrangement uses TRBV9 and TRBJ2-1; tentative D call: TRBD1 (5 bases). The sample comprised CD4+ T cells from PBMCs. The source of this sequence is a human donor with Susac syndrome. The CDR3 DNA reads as TGTGCCAGCAGCGTAGTGGGGCAGAACAATGAGCAGTTCTTC. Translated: CASSVVGQNNEQFF.